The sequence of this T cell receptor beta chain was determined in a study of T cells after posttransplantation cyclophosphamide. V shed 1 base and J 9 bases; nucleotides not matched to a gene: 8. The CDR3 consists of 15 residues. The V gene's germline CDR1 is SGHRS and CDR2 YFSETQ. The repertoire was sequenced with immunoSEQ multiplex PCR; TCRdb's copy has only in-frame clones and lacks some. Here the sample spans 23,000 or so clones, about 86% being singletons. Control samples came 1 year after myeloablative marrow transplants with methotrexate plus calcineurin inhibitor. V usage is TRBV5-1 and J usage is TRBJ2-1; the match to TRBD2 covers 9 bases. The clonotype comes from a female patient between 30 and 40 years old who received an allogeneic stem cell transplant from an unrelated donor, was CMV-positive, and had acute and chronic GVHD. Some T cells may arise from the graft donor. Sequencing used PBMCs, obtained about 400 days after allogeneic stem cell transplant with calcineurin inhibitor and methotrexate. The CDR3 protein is CASSLSGTSSSEQFF. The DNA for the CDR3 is TGCGCCAGCAGCTTGTCCGGGACTAGCAGTAGTGAGCAGTTCTTC.